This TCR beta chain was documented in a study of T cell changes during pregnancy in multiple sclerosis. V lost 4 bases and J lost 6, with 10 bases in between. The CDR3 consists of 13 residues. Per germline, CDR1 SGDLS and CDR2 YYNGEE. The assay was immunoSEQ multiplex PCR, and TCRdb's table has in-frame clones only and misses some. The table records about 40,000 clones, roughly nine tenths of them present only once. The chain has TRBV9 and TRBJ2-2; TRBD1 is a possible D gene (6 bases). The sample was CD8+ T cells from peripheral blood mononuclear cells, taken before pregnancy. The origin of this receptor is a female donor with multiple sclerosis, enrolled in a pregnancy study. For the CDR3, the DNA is TGTGCCAGCAGCAACCAGGGGTCCGGGGAGCTGTTTTTT. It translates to CASSNQGSGELFF.